This TCR beta chain comes out of a study of low-dose radiotherapy and immunotherapy resistance in tumors. Every donor's regimen consisted of nivolumab, ipilimumab, aspirin, low-dose cyclophosphamide and low-dose radiotherapy. Priming of first-strand cDNA relied on TRAV- and TRBV-specific primers (covering alpha and beta chains). Over roughly 20 PCR cycles, TCRs were amplified from a constant-region primer and V-primer adapter. A single record per CDR3 protein comes from TCRdb applying MiXCR to the reads. Altogether several thousand distinct CDR3 sequences are present, roughly 85% being singletons, with the ten largest covering about 6%. Per the germline V gene, CDR1 is SGHRS and CDR2 is YFSETQ. The CDR3 consists of 15 residues. V lost 0 bases and J lost 0, with 6 bases in between.

The clonotype was recovered from a human donor with advanced metastatic prostate, ovarian, gallbladder or colorectal cancer (not recorded which). This table probably holds off-target reads from a library built for another chain. This rearrangement joins TRBV5-1 to TRBJ2-2; possible D gene TRBD1, 6 bases. CDR3 sequence: CASSLGTANTGELFF. CDR3 nucleotides: TGCGCCAGCAGCTTGGGGACAGCGAACACCGGGGAGCTGTTTTTT.